These 10 T cell receptor beta chains share one sample of origin, sequenced in a study of CXCR3-negative and CXCR3-positive naive CD8 T cells (dated by TCRdb to 2018 to 2020). What the study reported, not specific to this receptor: Compared with CXCR3-negative naive cells, CXCR3-positive naive cells had TRB CDR3s with higher hydrophobicity (lower Kidera factor 4), lower energy, and higher strength and volume indices.

These receptors lack a known antigen. Sequencing was performed on a NextSeq 550. The Human TCR Profiling Kit (MiLaboratory) was used to make UMI-labeled 5' RACE TRB cDNA libraries. Following TCRdb reprocessing, every CDR3 protein sequence forms one entry, and DNA is not provided. The sample has some 150,000 distinct CDR3 sequences on record. The ten largest account for roughly 0.27% of the sample. Sample: naive CXCR3+ CD8+ T cells from blood. Read against the paper, the sample's cell subset or site label means: CD45RO-CCR7+CD27+CD95- naive CD8+ T cells expressing CXCR3 (TNR3+). These receptor sequences come from a human donor in good health. Some clones in this sample may be carry-over from other donors' samples.

The V and J genes are TRBV20-1 and TRBJ2-1; lacking DNA, the TRBD2 call made by TCRdb goes unchecked. The CDR3 spans 15 residues. CDR1 is DFQATT, CDR2 SNEGSKA, per germline (reference sequence). This CDR3 reads CSAHSSGGSYNERFF.

The chain has TRBV20-1 and TRBJ2-4; TCRdb's D gene call, TRBD1, goes unchecked for lack of DNA. This CDR3 has 13 amino acids. Germline values: CDR1 DFQATT, CDR2 SNEGSKA (reference sequence). The CDR3 protein is CSALVGPQNIQYF.

V gene TRBV12-3 or TRBV12-4 combines with J gene TRBJ2-7; lacking DNA, the TRBD1 call made by TCRdb goes unchecked. The CDR3 runs 14 residues. CDR3 in amino acids: CASKFRQGIGEQYF.

The V call is TRBV2, the J call TRBJ2-7. The CDR3 extends over 16 amino acids. Germline-derived CDR1 and CDR2 are SNHLY and FYNNEI. The CDR3 region is CASSEATPSIGYEQYF.

This chain links TRBV11-2 with TRBJ2-1; the D gene TCRdb calls, TRBD1, cannot be checked with no DNA. The CDR3 is 15 residues long. The V gene's germline CDR1 is SGHAT and CDR2 FQNNGV. CDR3 region: CASSLGQGALTEQFF.

V is TRBV6-1 and J is TRBJ1-6; no DNA is available, so the TRBD1 call from TCRdb remains unchecked. The CDR3 has 13 residues. Germline CDR1 and CDR2: MNHNS and SASEGT. The chain's CDR3 is CASSARGRPPLHF.

The rearrangement joins TRBV7-9 to TRBJ2-5. The CDR3 sequence is 15 residues long. Germline CDR1 reads SEHNR; CDR2 reads FQNEAQ (reference sequence). The CDR3 loop is CASSLLTGNQETQYF.

The rearrangement uses TRBV6-2 or TRBV6-3 and TRBJ2-1; the TCRdb call, TRBD1, lacks DNA for checking. Germline V gene lookup returns CDR1 MNHEY and CDR2 SVGEGT. The CDR3 is made up of 16 amino acids. The CDR3 reads CASSFTGALSYNEQFF.

The gene calls are TRBV28 and TRBJ2-7; as DNA is missing, the TRBD2 call by TCRdb cannot be tested. The V gene's germline CDR1 is MDHEN and CDR2 SYDVKM. The CDR3 is made up of 19 amino acids. The CDR3 loop is CASSPLVSTSGRLSYEQYF.

The rearrangement links TRBV5-5 to TRBJ2-7; TCRdb outputs TRBD1, but without DNA this stays unchecked. Germline CDR1 is SGHKS and CDR2 is YYEKEE (reference sequence). The CDR3 totals 14 residues. Here the CDR3 reads CASSLETGWDEQYF.